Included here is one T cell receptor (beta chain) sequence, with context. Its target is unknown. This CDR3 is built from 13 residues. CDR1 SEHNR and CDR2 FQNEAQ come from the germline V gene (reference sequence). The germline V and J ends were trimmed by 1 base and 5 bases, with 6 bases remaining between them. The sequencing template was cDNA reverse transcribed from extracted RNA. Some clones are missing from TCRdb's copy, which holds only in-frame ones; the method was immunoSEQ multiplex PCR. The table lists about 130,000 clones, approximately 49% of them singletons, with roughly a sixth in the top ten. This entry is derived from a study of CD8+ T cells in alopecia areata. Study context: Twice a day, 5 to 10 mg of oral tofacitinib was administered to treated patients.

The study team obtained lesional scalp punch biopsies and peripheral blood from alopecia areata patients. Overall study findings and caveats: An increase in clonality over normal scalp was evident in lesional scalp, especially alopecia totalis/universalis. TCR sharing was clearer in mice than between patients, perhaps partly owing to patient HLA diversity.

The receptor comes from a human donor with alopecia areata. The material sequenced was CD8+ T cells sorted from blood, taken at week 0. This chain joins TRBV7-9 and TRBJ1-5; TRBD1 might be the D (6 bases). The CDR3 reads CASSLDRDQPQHF. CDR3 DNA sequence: TGTGCCAGCAGCTTAGACAGGGATCAGCCCCAGCATTTT. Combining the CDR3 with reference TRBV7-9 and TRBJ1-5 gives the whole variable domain DTGVSQNPRHKITKRGQNVTFRCDPISEHNRLYWYRQTLGQGPEFLTYFQNEAQLEKSRLLSDRFSAERPKGSFSTLEIQRTEQGDSAMYLCASSLDRDQPQHFGDGTRLSIL.